This T cell receptor (beta chain) was captured by sequencing in a study of OX40 agonist ivuxolimab in advanced cancers. With 0 bases removed from V and 1 base from J, the gap between germline ends came to 1 base. Germline V gives CDR1 GTSNPN, CDR2 SVGIG (reference sequence). The CDR3 is 12 residues long. A few counts support this clone. No antigen is known for it. The table came from immunoSEQ multiplex PCR; TCRdb's copy has only in-frame clones and leaves some out. The sample has about 72,000 clones, around 89% seen once. Points from the study as a whole: Mean expanded clone counts were higher in CD8+ than CD4+ T cells.

The TCR was taken from an adult with an advanced solid tumor such as melanoma, head and neck, liver or kidney cancer. The chain combines TRBV30 with TRBJ1-3; D remains unclear. The sequencing here drew on CD4+ or CD8+ T cells sorted from blood, taken in a trial of the OX40 agonist ivuxolimab. The CDR3 protein is CAWSVSGNTIYF. For the CDR3, the DNA is TGTGCCTGGAGTGTATCTGGAAACACCATATATTTT.